A single sample is the source of the 2 T cell receptor beta chains below, sequenced in a study of T cell repertoires in cytomegalovirus infection. Their recognized antigens are unknown. Via MiXCR, TCRdb re-called the reads, giving one row per CDR3 protein. The sample shows around 750,000 distinct CDR3 sequences, around a third of them seen only once. This material consisted of cultured CD8+ T cells from PBMCs, taken from culture after CMV antigen stimulation. These receptors were obtained from a human donor in good health (CMV status not recorded). Some clones in this sample may be carry-over from other donors' samples.

This clonotype has a single count. A much larger clone differs from this one at a single base, so this may be a read error. The rearrangement joins TRBV12-3 or TRBV12-4 to TRBJ2-3, with D uncertain. The CDR3 extends over 12 amino acids. The CDR3 nucleotides are TGTGTCAGCAGAACAAGCACAGATACGCAGTATTTT. This codes for CVSRTSTDTQYF.

J is TRBJ2-5 and V is TRBV7-9; D gene uncertain. Germline assignment: CDR1 SEHNR and CDR2 FQNEAQ (reference sequence). V lost 3 bases to trimming and J lost 2 bases, with 10 bases between them. The CDR3 loop spans 14 amino acids. The chain's CDR3 is CASSFTGRQETQYF. The CDR3, as DNA: TGTGCCAGCAGCTTTACCGGACGGCAAGAGACCCAGTACTTC. The whole variable domain, filled in from reference TRBV7-9 and TRBJ2-5, reads DTGVSQNPRHKITKRGQNVTFRCDPISEHNRLYWYRQTLGQGPEFLTYFQNEAQLEKSRLLSDRFSAERPKGSFSTLEIQRTEQGDSAMYLCASSFTGRQETQYFGPGTRLLVL.